The source of this TCR beta chain is a study of T cells in Graves' hyperthyroidism and ophthalmopathy. TCR beta CDR3 sequences were amplified from RNA transcripts. TCR CDR3 regions were first amplified by RT-PCR with HTBI primers. TCRdb re-called the multiplex PCR reads with MiXCR, one entry per CDR3 protein. This repertoire shows about 680,000 distinct CDR3 sequences, around a third found once; its top ten account for roughly 31%. With respect to this clonotype: Mismatch with germline at one junction end may stem from a read error.

Germline CDR1 is SGDLS and CDR2 is YYNGEE. This CDR3 spans 16 amino acids. The chain joins TRBV9 to TRBJ2-7; a weak D match, TRBD1 (6 bases). The sequence came from a woman in her thirties or forties with Graves' hyperthyroidism. The sequenced sample consisted of blood. The CDR3 loop is CASSQDERGSSYEQYF. The CDR3 bases are TGCGCCAGCAGCCAAGATGAGAGGGGGAGCTCCTACGAGCAGTACTTC. The full variable domain, with the rest looked up from reference TRBV9 and TRBJ2-7, is DSGVTQTPKHLITATGQRVTLRCSPRSGDLSVYWYQQSLDQGLQFLIQYYNGEERAKGNILERFSAQQFPDLHSELNLSSLELGDSALYFCASSQDERGSSYEQYFGPGTRLTVT.